The entry below describes one TCR beta chain. Its target is not known. This sample was taken from a study of cytomegalovirus exposure and HLA in healthy donors. The study's findings and limits: Altogether, 164 TCR beta chains were recorded as cytomegalovirus-associated.

The PCR made use of 60 Vbeta and 13 Jbeta primers. Generated by immunoSEQ multiplex PCR, the TCRdb table keeps only in-frame clones and is missing some. The table lists about 160,000 clones, 70% to 90% of them singletons, with approximately 2% in the top ten. The sample consisted of PBMCs. This receptor was obtained from a man aged 18 to 35 in good health and CMV-seropositive.

This CDR3 reads CASSETVNYEQYF. The CDR3 nucleotides are TGTGCCAGCAGTGAGACAGTGAACTACGAGCAGTACTTC. The chain carries TRBV6-5 and TRBJ2-7, with D perhaps TRBD1 (5 bases). V lost 5 bases and J 3 bases, leaving 11 bases between the germline ends. This CDR3 spans 13 amino acids. Germline CDR1 reads MNHEY; CDR2 reads SVGAGI.